Shown below are 2 T cell receptor beta chains from a single sample sequenced in a study of blood T cells in healthy people across ages. A sample-barcoded 5' primer and a J-beta primer mix were used in a second PCR of roughly 7 to 11 cycles. Using its own MiXCR run on the 5' RACE reads, TCRdb lists one record per CDR3 protein. In the table there are 900,000 to 950,000 distinct CDR3 sequences, 25% to 30% of which are singletons. The data also belong to a second study, concerning T cells of mothers and their children.

Sequencing used blood. These TCRs come from a woman aged 40 to 49 in good health.

This clonotype was detected many times. The chain recombines TRBV27 with TRBJ2-5, with TRBD1 matching over 8 bases. Germline V gene data show CDR1 as MNHEY and CDR2 as SMNVEV (reference sequence). The CDR3 loop spans 14 amino acids. V lost 10 bases and J lost 2; bases outside the gene matches: 9. DNA of the CDR3: TGTGCCATCACGACAGGGGTCCCACAAGAGACCCAGTACTTC. It translates to CAITTGVPQETQYF.

The CDR3 loop is CSAGLVRGGETQYF. The CDR3 region has the DNA TGCAGTGCCGGGCTGGTTAGGGGGGGGGAGACCCAGTACTTC. The chain couples TRBV20-1 to TRBJ2-5; D may be TRBD2 (7 bases). The CDR3 runs to 14 residues. With 6 bases removed from V and 5 bases from J, the gap between germline ends came to 19 bases. Germline-derived CDR1 and CDR2 are DFQATT and SNEGSKA (reference sequence).